A selection of T cell receptor beta chains follows, all from one sample in a study of OX40 agonist ivuxolimab in advanced cancers. Sequencing used immunoSEQ multiplex PCR; TCRdb keeps in-frame clones, though not all of them. The sample contains 70,000 to 95,000 clones, about 84% of which appear only once. This specimen consisted of CD4+ or CD8+ T cells sorted from blood, obtained in a trial of the OX40 agonist ivuxolimab. These receptors were obtained from an adult with an advanced solid tumor such as melanoma, head and neck, liver or kidney cancer. CDR3s include the opening cysteine and the closing phenylalanine or tryptophan. The D gene is left open where the match is weak. Clone sizes are given selectively: once, few, many, or a class where the clone is expanded.

>TRBJ2-7|NA|TRBV30|NA|10
CALQGYEQYF
TGTGCCTTGCAGGGTTACGAGCAGTACTTC
>TRBJ2-1|NA|TRBV4-2|NA|14
CASSQVLASSEQFF
TGTGCCAGCAGCCAAGTATTGGCTAGTAGTGAGCAGTTCTTC
>TRBJ1-1|NA|TRBV6-5|TRBD1|13
CASKGAAGTEAFF
TGTGCCAGCAAGGGGGCAGCGGGGACTGAAGCTTTCTTT
>TRBJ2-1|NA|TRBV7-2|NA|15
CASSLDGSSYNEQFF
TGTGCCAGCAGCTTAGACGGCAGTTCCTACAATGAGCAGTTCTTC
>TRBJ1-6|NA|TRBV2|TRBD1|14
CASSVTGDNSPLHF
TGTGCCAGCAGTGTTACAGGGGATAATTCACCCCTCCACTTT
>TRBJ2-1|NA|TRBV19|TRBD1|14
CASRTGQGYNEQFF
TGTGCCAGTAGGACGGGACAGGGGTACAATGAGCAGTTCTTC
>TRBJ1-2|NA|TRBV7-2|NA|13
CASSLVRGDGYTF
TGTGCCAGCAGCTTAGTAAGAGGGGATGGCTACACCTTC
>TRBJ2-4|once|TRBV5-4|TRBD1|12
CASSYRDSIQYF
TGTGCCAGCAGCTACCGGGACAGTATTCAGTACTTC
>TRBJ1-5|NA|TRBV30|NA|14
CAWSVAGNNQPQHF
TGTGCCTGGAGTGTAGCAGGGAACAATCAGCCCCAGCATTTT
>TRBJ2-6|NA|TRBV2|TRBD2|16
CASTLAGGSGANVLTF
TGTGCCAGCACACTAGCGGGGGGTTCTGGGGCCAACGTCCTGACTTTC
>TRBJ2-5|NA|TRBV5-5|NA|16
CASSVIPVGRQETQYF
TGTGCCAGCAGCGTAATACCCGTGGGGAGGCAAGAGACCCAGTACTTC
>TRBJ2-1|NA|TRBV11-3|TRBD2|16
CASSHGGTSGNYEQFF
TGTGCCAGCAGCCACGGTGGGACTAGCGGGAACTATGAGCAGTTCTTC
>TRBJ2-1|NA|TRBV4-1|TRBD2|17
CASSPQLLAGSYNEQFF
TGCGCCAGCAGCCCCCAATTGCTAGCGGGCTCCTACAATGAGCAGTTCTTC
>TRBJ1-4|NA|TRBV2|NA|13
CASSRSPNEKLFF
TGTGCCAGCAGTCGCTCGCCCAATGAAAAACTGTTTTTT
>TRBJ2-3|NA|TRBV9|NA|15
CASSVEDHRTDTQYF
TGTGCCAGCAGCGTAGAGGACCACAGGACAGATACGCAGTATTTT
>TRBJ1-1|NA|TRBV5-1|TRBD1|14
CASSWTTGDTEAFF
TGCGCCAGCAGCTGGACGACAGGGGACACTGAAGCTTTCTTT
>TRBJ1-2|once|TRBV9|NA|13
CASSNDRYYGYTF
TGTGCCAGCAGCAACGACAGGTACTATGGCTACACCTTC
>TRBJ1-2|once|TRBV7-9|TRBD1|13
CASSWGQDYGYTF
TGTGCCAGCAGCTGGGGACAGGACTATGGCTACACCTTC
>TRBJ2-3|NA|TRBV27|NA|14
CASWAWGLTDTQYF
TGTGCCAGCTGGGCCTGGGGCCTCACAGATACGCAGTATTTT
>TRBJ1-1|NA|TRBV11-2|NA|14
CASSLEAKNTEAFF
TGTGCCAGCAGCTTAGAAGCTAAGAACACTGAAGCTTTCTTT
>TRBJ2-3|NA|TRBV27|NA|14
CASSFPGSTDTQYF
TGTGCCAGCAGTTTCCCGGGGAGCACAGATACGCAGTATTTT
>TRBJ1-6|NA|TRBV30|NA|14
CAFQRGSYNSPLHF
TGTGCCTTCCAGAGGGGTTCCTATAATTCACCCCTCCACTTT
>TRBJ2-1|once|TRBV2|NA|14
CAAQRRSSYNEQFF
TGTGCCGCACAACGGAGGAGCTCCTACAATGAGCAGTTCTTC
>TRBJ1-5|NA|TRBV2|NA|17
CASSPQGIRLGNQPQHF
TGTGCCAGCAGTCCACAGGGAATAAGGTTGGGCAATCAGCCCCAGCATTTT
>TRBJ1-2|NA|TRBV18|NA|14
CASSHRTALYGYTF
TGTGCCAGCTCACACAGGACAGCCCTGTATGGCTACACCTTC
>TRBJ1-2|NA|TRBV6-6|NA|14
CASSPPGQPYGYTF
TGTGCCAGCAGTCCCCCCGGACAGCCCTATGGCTACACCTTC
>TRBJ1-2|few|TRBV6-5|TRBD1|15
CASSYLDRGLGGYTF
TGTGCCAGCAGTTACCTGGACAGGGGTTTAGGTGGCTACACCTTC
>TRBJ2-1|NA|TRBV15|NA|17
CATSRGWREYSYNEQFF
TGTGCCACCAGCAGAGGGTGGAGGGAATACTCCTACAATGAGCAGTTCTTC
>TRBJ2-3|few|TRBV27|NA|17
CASSRKGPLSSTDTQYF
TGTGCCAGCAGTCGTAAGGGACCTCTTTCAAGCACAGATACGCAGTATTTT
>TRBJ1-4|NA|TRBV30|NA|12
CAWSVRSEKLFF
TGTGCCTGGAGTGTACGAAGCGAAAAACTGTTTTTT